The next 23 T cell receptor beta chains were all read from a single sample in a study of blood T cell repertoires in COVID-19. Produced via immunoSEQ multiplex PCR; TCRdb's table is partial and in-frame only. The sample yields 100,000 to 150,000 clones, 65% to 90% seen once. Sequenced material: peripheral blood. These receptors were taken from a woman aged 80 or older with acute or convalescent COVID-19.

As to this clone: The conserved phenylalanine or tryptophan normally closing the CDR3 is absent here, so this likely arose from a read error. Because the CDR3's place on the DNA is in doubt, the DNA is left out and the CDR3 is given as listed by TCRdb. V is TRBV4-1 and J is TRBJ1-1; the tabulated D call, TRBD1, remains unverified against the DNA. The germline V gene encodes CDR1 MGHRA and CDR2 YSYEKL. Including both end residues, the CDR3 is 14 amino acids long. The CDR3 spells CASSQAPGQGGSFP.

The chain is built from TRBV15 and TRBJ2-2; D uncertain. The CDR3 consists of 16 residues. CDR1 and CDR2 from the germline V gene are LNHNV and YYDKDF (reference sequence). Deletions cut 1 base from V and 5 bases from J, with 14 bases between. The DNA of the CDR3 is TGTGCCACCAGCAGAGTAGCCCTGGCCCCAACCGGGGAGCTGTTTTTT. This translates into CATSRVALAPTGELFF.

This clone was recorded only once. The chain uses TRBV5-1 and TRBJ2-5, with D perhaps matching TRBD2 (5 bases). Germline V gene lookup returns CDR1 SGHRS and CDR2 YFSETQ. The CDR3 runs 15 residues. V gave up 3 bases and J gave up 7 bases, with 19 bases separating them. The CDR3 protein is CASSSQREGVGTQYF. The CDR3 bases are TGCGCCAGCAGCTCCCAGAGGGAAGGAGTCGGGACCCAGTACTTC. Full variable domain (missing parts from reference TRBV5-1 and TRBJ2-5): KAGVTQTPRYLIKTRGQQVTLSCSPISGHRSVSWYQQTPGQGLQFLFEYFSETQRNKGNFPGRFSGRQFSNSRSEMNVSTLELGDSALYLCASSSQREGVGTQYFGPGTRLLVL.

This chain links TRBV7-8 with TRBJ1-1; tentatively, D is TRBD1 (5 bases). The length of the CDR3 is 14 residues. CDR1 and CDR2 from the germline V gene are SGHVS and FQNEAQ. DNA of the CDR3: TGTGCTGCGGGGGAGAGGGAAGGGGTGACTGAAGCTTTCTTT. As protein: CAAGEREGVTEAFF.

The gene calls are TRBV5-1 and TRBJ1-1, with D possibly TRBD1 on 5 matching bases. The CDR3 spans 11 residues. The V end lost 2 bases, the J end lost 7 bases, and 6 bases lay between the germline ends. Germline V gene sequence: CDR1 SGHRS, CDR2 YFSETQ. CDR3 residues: CASSLGDEAFF. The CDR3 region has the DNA TGCGCCAGCAGCTTAGGGGATGAAGCTTTCTTT.

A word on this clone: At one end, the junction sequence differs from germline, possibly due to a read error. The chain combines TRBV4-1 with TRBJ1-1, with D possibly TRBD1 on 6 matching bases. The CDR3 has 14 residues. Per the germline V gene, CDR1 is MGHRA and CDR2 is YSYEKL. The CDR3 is CVSSPREGDTEAFF. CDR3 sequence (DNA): TGCGTCAGCAGCCCCAGGGAGGGGGACACTGAAGCTTTCTTT.

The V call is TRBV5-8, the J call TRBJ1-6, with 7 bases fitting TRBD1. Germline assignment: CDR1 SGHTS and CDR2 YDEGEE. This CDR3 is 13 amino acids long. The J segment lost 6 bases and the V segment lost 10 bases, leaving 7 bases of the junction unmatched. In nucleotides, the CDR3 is TGTGCCTTGAGGGGACAGACTAATTCACCCCTCCACTTT. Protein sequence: CALRGQTNSPLHF.

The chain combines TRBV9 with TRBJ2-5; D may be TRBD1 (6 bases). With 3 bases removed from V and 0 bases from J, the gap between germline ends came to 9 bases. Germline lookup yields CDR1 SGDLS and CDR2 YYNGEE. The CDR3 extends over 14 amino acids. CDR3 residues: CASSATGYQETQYF. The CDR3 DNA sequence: TGTGCCAGCAGCGCAACAGGGTACCAAGAGACCCAGTACTTC.

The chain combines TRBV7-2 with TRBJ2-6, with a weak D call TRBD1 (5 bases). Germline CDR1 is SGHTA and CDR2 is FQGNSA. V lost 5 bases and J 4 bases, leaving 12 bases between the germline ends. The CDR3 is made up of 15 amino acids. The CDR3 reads CASSPRVWGANVLTF. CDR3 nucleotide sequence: TGTGCCAGCAGCCCCAGGGTATGGGGGGCCAACGTCCTGACTTTC.

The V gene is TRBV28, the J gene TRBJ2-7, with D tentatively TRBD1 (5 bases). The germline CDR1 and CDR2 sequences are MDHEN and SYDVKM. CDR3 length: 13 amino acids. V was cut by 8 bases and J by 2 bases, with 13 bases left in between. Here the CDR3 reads CASGETVPYEQYF. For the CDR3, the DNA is TGTGCCAGCGGCGAGACAGTCCCCTACGAGCAGTACTTC.

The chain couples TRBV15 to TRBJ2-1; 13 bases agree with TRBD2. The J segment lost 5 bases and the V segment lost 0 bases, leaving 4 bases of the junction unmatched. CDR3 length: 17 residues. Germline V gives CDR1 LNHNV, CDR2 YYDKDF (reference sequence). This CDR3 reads CATSRETGTSGDNEQFF. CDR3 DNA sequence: TGTGCCACCAGCAGAGAAACCGGGACTAGCGGGGACAATGAGCAGTTCTTC.

The CDR3 DNA sequence: TGTGCCAGCAGCAGCAGGGGCGCCGTGGGAGCTTTCTTT. As protein: CASSSRGAVGAFF. This chain uses TRBV7-2 with TRBJ1-1; the D gene is possibly TRBD1 (6 bases). From germline, CDR1 is SGHTA and CDR2 FQGNSA. This CDR3 region has 13 residues. V was trimmed by 5 bases and J by 10 bases, leaving 17 bases between them. The entire variable domain, with the rest obtained from reference TRBV7-2 and TRBJ1-1, is as follows: GAGVSQSPSNKVTEKGKDVELRCDPISGHTALYWYRQSLGQGLEFLIYFQGNSAPDKSGLPSDRFSAERTGGSVSTLTIQRTQQEDSAVYLCASSSRGAVGAFFGQGTRLTVV.

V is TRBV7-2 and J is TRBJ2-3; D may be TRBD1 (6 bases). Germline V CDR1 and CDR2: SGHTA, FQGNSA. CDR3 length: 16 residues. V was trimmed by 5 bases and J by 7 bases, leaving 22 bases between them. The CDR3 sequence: CASSGEPGHTLHTQYF. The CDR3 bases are TGTGCCAGCAGCGGGGAACCGGGACATACCCTACATACGCAGTATTTT. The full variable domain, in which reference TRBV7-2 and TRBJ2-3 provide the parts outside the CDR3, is GAGVSQSPSNKVTEKGKDVELRCDPISGHTALYWYRQSLGQGLEFLIYFQGNSAPDKSGLPSDRFSAERTGGSVSTLTIQRTQQEDSAVYLCASSGEPGHTLHTQYFGPGTRLTVL.

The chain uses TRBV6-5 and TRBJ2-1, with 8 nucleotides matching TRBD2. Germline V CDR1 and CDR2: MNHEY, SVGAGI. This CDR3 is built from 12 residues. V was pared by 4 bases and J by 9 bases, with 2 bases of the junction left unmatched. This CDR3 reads CASSSRGGEQFF. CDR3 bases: TGTGCCAGCAGTTCCCGGGGGGGTGAGCAGTTCTTC.

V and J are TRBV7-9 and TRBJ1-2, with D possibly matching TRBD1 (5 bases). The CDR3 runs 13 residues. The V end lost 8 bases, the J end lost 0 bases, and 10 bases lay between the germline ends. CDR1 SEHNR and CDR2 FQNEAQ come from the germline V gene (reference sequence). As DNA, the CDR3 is TGTGCCAGCGGGGGGGAGCCTAACTATGGCTACACCTTC. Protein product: CASGGEPNYGYTF.

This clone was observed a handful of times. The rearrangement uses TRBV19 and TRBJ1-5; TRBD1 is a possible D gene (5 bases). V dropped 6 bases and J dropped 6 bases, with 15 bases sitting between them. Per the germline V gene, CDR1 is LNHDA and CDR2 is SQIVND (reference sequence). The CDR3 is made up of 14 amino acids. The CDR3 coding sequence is TGTGCCAGTAGGGTCAGGGCCGCCTTTCAGCCCCAGCATTTT. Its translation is CASRVRAAFQPQHF.

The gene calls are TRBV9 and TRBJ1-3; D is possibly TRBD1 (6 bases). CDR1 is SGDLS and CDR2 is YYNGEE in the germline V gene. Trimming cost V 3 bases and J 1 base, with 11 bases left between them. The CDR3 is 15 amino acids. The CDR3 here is CASSATGTSGNTIYF. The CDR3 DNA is TGTGCCAGCAGCGCGACCGGGACATCTGGAAACACCATATATTTT.

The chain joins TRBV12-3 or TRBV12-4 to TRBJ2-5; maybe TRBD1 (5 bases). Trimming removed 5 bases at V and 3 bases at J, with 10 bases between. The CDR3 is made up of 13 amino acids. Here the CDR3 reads CASSKQAKETQYF. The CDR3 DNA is TGTGCCAGCAGTAAACAGGCAAAAGAGACCCAGTACTTC.

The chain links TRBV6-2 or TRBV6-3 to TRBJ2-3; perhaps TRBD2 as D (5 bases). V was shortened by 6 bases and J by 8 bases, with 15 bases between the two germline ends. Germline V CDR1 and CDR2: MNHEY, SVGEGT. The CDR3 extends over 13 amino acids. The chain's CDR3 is CASSLGAVTTQYF. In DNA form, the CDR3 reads TGTGCCAGCAGCCTCGGAGCGGTGACTACGCAGTATTTT.

The CDR3 DNA reads TGCAGCGTTGGCAGGCTTACAGATACGCAGTATTTT. Its protein is CSVGRLTDTQYF. The chain links TRBV29-1 to TRBJ2-3, with unresolved D. Germline CDR1 and CDR2: SQVTM and ANQGSEA. There are 12 residues in the CDR3. V dropped 4 bases and J dropped 3 bases, with 8 bases sitting between them.

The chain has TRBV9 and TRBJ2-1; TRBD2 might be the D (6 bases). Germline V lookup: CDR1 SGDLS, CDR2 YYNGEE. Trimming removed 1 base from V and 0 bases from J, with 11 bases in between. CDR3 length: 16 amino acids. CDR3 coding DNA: TGTGCCAGCAGCGTAAACGCGGGGCCCTCCTACAATGAGCAGTTCTTC. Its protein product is CASSVNAGPSYNEQFF.

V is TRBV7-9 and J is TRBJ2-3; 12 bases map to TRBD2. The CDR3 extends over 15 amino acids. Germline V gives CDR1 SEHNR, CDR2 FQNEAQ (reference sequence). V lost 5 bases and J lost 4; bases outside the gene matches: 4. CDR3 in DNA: TGTGCCAGCAGCCGCACTAGCGGGGGGCCAGATACGCAGTATTTT. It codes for CASSRTSGGPDTQYF.

The chain's CDR3 is CASSLGDTLTNEKLFF. Written as DNA, the CDR3 is TGCGCCAGCAGCTTGGGGGACACTCTAACTAATGAAAAACTGTTTTTT. This chain links TRBV5-1 with TRBJ1-4; possibly TRBD1 for D (6 bases). The germline V gene encodes CDR1 SGHRS and CDR2 YFSETQ. Trimming removed 0 bases from V and 1 base from J, with 10 bases in between. The CDR3 loop spans 16 amino acids.